One and the same sample provided the 12 T cell receptor beta chains below, sequenced in a study of follicular helper T cells after annual influenza vaccination. The table came from immunoSEQ multiplex PCR; TCRdb's copy has only in-frame clones and leaves some out. This repertoire shows about 9,900 clones, 80% to 85% found once; its top ten account for over 0.45%. Time point indicated: 2013-2014 season, 7 days after vaccination. Sample: CXCR5- memory CD4+ T cells sorted from blood, taken 7 days after influenza vaccination. These receptors were obtained from an adult who received the influenza vaccine.

Written as DNA, the CDR3 is TGTGCCAGCAGTTCCTTGGACAGGGTTTACGAAAAACTGTTTTTT. This encodes CASSSLDRVYEKLFF. This sequence joins TRBV28 and TRBJ1-4; 8 positions match TRBD1. Per germline, CDR1 MDHEN and CDR2 SYDVKM. The V segment lost 4 bases and the J segment 8 bases; nucleotides outside the gene matches: 9. This CDR3 comprises 15 residues.

The V call is TRBV18, the J call TRBJ1-1; possibly TRBD1 for D (6 bases). Germline V CDR1 and CDR2: KGHSH, LQKENI. The CDR3 has 16 residues. V dropped 1 base and J dropped 1 base, with 13 bases sitting between them. The DNA of the CDR3 is TGTGCCAGCTCACCACAGATCGACAGGTGGAACACTGAAGCTTTCTTT. Its translation is CASSPQIDRWNTEAFF.

V is TRBV25-1 and J is TRBJ2-1, with TRBD1 matching over 11 bases. This CDR3 region has 17 residues. CDR1 and CDR2 (germline): MGHDK, SYGVNS. The ends lost 1 base at V and 7 bases at J; junction bases unmatched: 9. The CDR3 sequence: CASSEFIGDRGTNEQFF. DNA of the CDR3: TGTGCCAGCAGTGAATTTATAGGGGACAGGGGGACGAATGAGCAGTTCTTC.

Here the CDR3 reads CASSVRQGASNSPLHF. The CDR3 DNA is TGTGCCAGCAGCGTACGACAGGGGGCAAGTAATTCACCCCTCCACTTT. J is TRBJ1-6 and V is TRBV4-2; 10 bases are a match to TRBD1. V shed 5 bases and J 6 bases; nucleotides not matched to a gene: 7. Germline CDR1 is LGHNA and CDR2 is YNFKEQ. The length of the CDR3 is 16 residues.

The chain links TRBV7-9 to TRBJ2-5; maybe TRBD2 (6 bases). V was cut by 0 bases and J by 2 bases, with 13 bases left in between. Germline V CDR1 and CDR2: SEHNR, FQNEAQ (reference sequence). The CDR3 extends over 16 amino acids. In DNA, the CDR3 is TGTGCCAGCAGCTTAGCGGGGCTAGCGCAACAAGAGACCCAGTACTTC. It yields the protein CASSLAGLAQQETQYF.

V and J are TRBV13 and TRBJ2-3; D is perhaps TRBD1 (6 bases). The ends were cut back, 5 bases at V and 2 bases at J, with 14 bases in the middle. The CDR3 consists of 15 residues. CDR1 and CDR2 from the germline V gene are PRHDT and FYEKMQ (reference sequence). The CDR3 nucleotides are TGTGCCAGCAGCCCGGGTACAGGGCCCACAGATACGCAGTATTTT. Translation gives CASSPGTGPTDTQYF.

The chain has TRBV4-3 and TRBJ2-1; no definite D call. The CDR3 spans 16 residues. V gave up 4 bases and J gave up 2 bases, with 15 bases separating them. The germline gives CDR1 LGHNA, CDR2 YSLEER. In DNA, the CDR3 is TGCGCCAGCAGCCCCGGCCCGGGTTATACCTACAATGAGCAGTTCTTC. Its translation is CASSPGPGYTYNEQFF.

The chain recombines TRBV9 with TRBJ1-3; D is ambiguous. CDR3 length equals 14 residues. Per the germline V gene, CDR1 is SGDLS and CDR2 is YYNGEE. Trimming took off 2 bases at V and 0 bases at J, with 6 bases between the two ends. Here the CDR3 reads CASSVVASGNTIYF. In DNA, the CDR3 is TGTGCCAGCAGCGTGGTGGCCTCTGGAAACACCATATATTTT.

The gene calls are TRBV28 and TRBJ2-1; 13 bases are a match to TRBD2. Trimming took 3 bases from V and 9 from J; bases not matched to a gene: 8. The CDR3 length is 16 residues. From germline, CDR1 is MDHEN and CDR2 SYDVKM. CDR3 bases: TGTGCCAGCAGTTTGACCACTAGCGGGAGGGCCCGTGAGCAGTTCTTC. It is translated as CASSLTTSGRAREQFF. Full variable domain (rest looked up from reference TRBV28 and TRBJ2-1): DVKVTQSSRYLVKRTGEKVFLECVQDMDHENMFWYRQDPGLGLRLIYFSYDVKMKEKGDIPEGYSVSREKKERFSLILESASTNQTSMYLCASSLTTSGRAREQFFGPGTRLTVL.

The chain recombines TRBV4-2 with TRBJ1-1; D might be TRBD1 (6 bases). CDR1 and CDR2 (germline): LGHNA, YNFKEQ. The V end was cut by 3 bases, the J end by 3 bases, with 11 bases between. This CDR3 comprises 14 residues. Here the CDR3 DNA reads TGTGCCAGCAGCCAGCCAGGGGCTGACACTGAAGCTTTCTTT. It is translated as CASSQPGADTEAFF.

The rearrangement links TRBV6-5 to TRBJ1-2, with TRBD1 identical over 8 bases. Germline loops: CDR1 MNHEY, CDR2 SVGAGI. The CDR3 is made up of 13 amino acids. Losses at the gene ends were 5 bases for V and 8 bases for J; bases not matched to a gene: 7. The CDR3 nucleotides read TGTGCCAGCAGTAGCAGGGGGCAGGGAGGCTACACCTTC. Encoded protein: CASSSRGQGGYTF.

The gene calls are TRBV19 and TRBJ1-3, with D unresolved. The CDR3 is 14 residues long. The V gene's germline CDR1 is LNHDA and CDR2 SQIVND (reference sequence). V lost 9 bases and J 0 bases, leaving 12 bases between the germline ends. The CDR3 nucleotides read TGTGCCAGCAGATCCGGAGCCTCTGGAAACACCATATATTTT. Its translation: CASRSGASGNTIYF.